This T cell receptor beta chain stems from a study of post-analysis software for immune sequencing data. This CDR3 region has 13 residues. CDR1 is SQVTM, CDR2 ANQGSEA, per germline. Comment on this clonotype: Its antigen is as yet unknown. A much larger clone lies a single base off, so this may be a read error.

TCR beta cDNA libraries included unique molecular identifiers. There were about 1 to 10 million T cells, and 450,000 to 550,000 cDNA molecules came from them. TCRdb passed the PCR reads through MiXCR, listing each CDR3 protein once. The table includes hundreds of thousands of distinct CDR3 sequences, 30% detected once. General study points: Controls had lower frequencies than patients of four or five TRBV segments, which included TRBV5-6, TRBV5-1 and TRBV20-1.

Sequencing was carried out using blood. The V call is TRBV29-1, the J call TRBJ1-1; D is undetermined. This clonotype was sampled from a girl aged 5 to 17 with multiple sclerosis. This chain's CDR3 is CNVISWGYAEAFF. The CDR3, as DNA: TGCAACGTTATATCTTGGGGATACGCTGAAGCTTTCTTT.